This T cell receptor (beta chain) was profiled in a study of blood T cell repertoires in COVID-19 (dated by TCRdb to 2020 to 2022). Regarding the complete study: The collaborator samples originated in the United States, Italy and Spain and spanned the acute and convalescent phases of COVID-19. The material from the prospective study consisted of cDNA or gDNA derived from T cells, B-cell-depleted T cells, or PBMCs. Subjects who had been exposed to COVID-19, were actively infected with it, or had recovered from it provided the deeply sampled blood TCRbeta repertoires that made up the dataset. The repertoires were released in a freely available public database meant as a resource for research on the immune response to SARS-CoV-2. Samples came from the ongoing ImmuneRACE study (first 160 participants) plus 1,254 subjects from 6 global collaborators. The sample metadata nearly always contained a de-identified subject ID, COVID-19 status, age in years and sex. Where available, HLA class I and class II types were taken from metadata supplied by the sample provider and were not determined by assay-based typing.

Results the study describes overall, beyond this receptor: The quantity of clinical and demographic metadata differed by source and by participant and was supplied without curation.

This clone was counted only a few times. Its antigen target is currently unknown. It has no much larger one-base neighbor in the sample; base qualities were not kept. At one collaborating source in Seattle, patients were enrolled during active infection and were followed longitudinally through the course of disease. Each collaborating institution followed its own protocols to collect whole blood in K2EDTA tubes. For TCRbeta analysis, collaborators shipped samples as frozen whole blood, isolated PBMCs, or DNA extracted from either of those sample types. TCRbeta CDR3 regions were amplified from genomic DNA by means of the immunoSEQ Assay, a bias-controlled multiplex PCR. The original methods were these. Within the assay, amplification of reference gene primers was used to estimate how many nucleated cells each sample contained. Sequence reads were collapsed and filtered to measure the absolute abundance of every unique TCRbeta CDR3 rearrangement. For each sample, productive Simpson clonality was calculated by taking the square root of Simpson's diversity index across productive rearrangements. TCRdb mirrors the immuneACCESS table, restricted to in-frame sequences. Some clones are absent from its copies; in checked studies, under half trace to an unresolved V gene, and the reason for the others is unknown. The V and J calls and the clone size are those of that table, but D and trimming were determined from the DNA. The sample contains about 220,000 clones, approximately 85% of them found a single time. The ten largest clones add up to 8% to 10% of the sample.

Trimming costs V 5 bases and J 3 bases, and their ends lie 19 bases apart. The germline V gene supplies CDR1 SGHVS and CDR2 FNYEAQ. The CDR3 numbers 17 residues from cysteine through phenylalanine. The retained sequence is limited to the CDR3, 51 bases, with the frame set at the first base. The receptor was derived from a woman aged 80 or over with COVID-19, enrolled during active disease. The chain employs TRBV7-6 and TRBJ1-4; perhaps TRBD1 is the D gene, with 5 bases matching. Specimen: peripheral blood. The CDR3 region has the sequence CASSNPFRAGANEKLFF. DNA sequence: TGTGCCAGCAGCAATCCCTTTAGGGCGGGGGCTAATGAAAAACTGTTTTTT.